Shown below are 4 T cell receptor beta chains from a single sample sequenced in a study of regulatory T cells in long-lasting Graves disease. Time point denoted: newly diagnosed GD, antithyroid drugs for less than 3 months. Isolated PBMC RNA provided the starting material for the TCR library. Combining iRepertoire HTBI primers with Arm-PCR of CDR3 regions, the authors built TCR beta libraries. MiXCR was run by TCRdb on the multiplex PCR reads, yielding one entry per CDR3 protein. Here the sample spans around 500,000 distinct CDR3 sequences, approximately 13% being singletons. This sample was also put to use in a study of T cells in Graves' hyperthyroidism and ophthalmopathy.

The sequenced sample was peripheral blood mononuclear cells (PBMCs), obtained at new diagnosis, from a patient treated with antithyroid drugs. The receptor source for this set is a man aged 30-40 years with Graves disease.

The gene calls are TRBV6-5 and TRBJ2-1; TRBD2 aligns across 9 bases. The trim removed 4 bases at V and 6 bases at J, leaving 7 bases unmatched. The V gene's germline CDR1 is MNHEY and CDR2 SVGAGI. The CDR3 runs 15 residues. The DNA of the CDR3 is TGTGCCAGCAGTTCCTGGATTAGCGGGAGCAATGAGCAGTTCTTC. It translates to CASSSWISGSNEQFF.

This clonotype was counted a few times. CDR3 nucleotides: TGTGCCAGCAGTTCCCGGGACAGGGCGACACAGCCCCAGCATTTT. Its protein product is CASSSRDRATQPQHF. The genes are TRBV27 and TRBJ1-5; 9 positions agree with TRBD1. This CDR3 is built from 15 residues. Germline CDR1 and CDR2: MNHEY and SMNVEV (reference sequence). V was clipped by 4 bases and J by 7 bases; unmatched bases: 8.

The genes are TRBV5-5 and TRBJ2-3; D unclear. The V end was cut by 5 bases, the J end by 1 base, with 11 bases between. CDR1 and CDR2 from the germline V gene are SGHKS and YYEKEE (reference sequence). This CDR3 is built from 14 residues. The CDR3 region has the DNA TGTGCCAGCAGAGCGATAGAGGGCACAGATACGCAGTATTTT. This codes for CASRAIEGTDTQYF.

The chain is built from TRBV27 and TRBJ2-4, with no clear D. Per germline, CDR1 MNHEY and CDR2 SMNVEV (reference sequence). The CDR3 covers 16 residues. Trimming removed 5 bases from V and 0 bases from J, with 14 bases in between. CDR3 residues: CASSPRAALAKNIQYF. The CDR3 nucleotides are TGTGCCAGCAGTCCCCGGGCGGCTCTAGCCAAAAACATTCAGTACTTC.